This is a list of T cell receptor beta chains from one sample in a study of blood T cells in healthy people across ages. TCRdb used MiXCR to reprocess the 5' RACE reads, holding one entry per CDR3 protein. The sample yields approximately 820,000 distinct CDR3 sequences, around 43% seen once. The sample was blood. Receptors originate from a man aged 55 to 70 in good health. The CDR3 runs from the conserved cysteine through the conserved F or W. The D gene is left open where the match is weak. Size values are once, few and many counts, or a class for expanded clones, and some rows have none.

clone_size,v_call,d_call,j_call,cdr3_nt,cdr3_aa
few,TRBV20-1,-,TRBJ2-3,TGCAGTGCCCTGAGGGCAGATACGCAGTATTTT,CSALRADTQYF
-,TRBV27,-,TRBJ2-7,TGTGCCAGCAGTTCCTCTGCCTACGAGCAGTACTTC,CASSSSAYEQYF
-,TRBV30,TRBD1,TRBJ1-3,TGTGCCTGGATTGAAAGGACAGGCGCTGGAAACACCATATATTTT,CAWIERTGAGNTIYF
few,TRBV29-1,-,TRBJ2-3,TGCAGCGTTGATCCGGGACAAAGGAGCACAGATACGCAGTATTTT,CSVDPGQRSTDTQYF
-,TRBV5-1,TRBD2,TRBJ2-3,TGCGCCAGCAGCTTGGCGGCTAGCGGGGGAGGCACAGATACGCAGTATTTT,CASSLAASGGGTDTQYF
-,TRBV6-4,TRBD1,TRBJ2-7,TGTGCCAGCAGTGACAGGGGGCCCCCCTACAATGAGCAGTACTTC,CASSDRGPPYNEQYF
-,TRBV20-1,TRBD1,TRBJ2-1,TGCAGTGCTAGCGGGGACAGCAGCTCTTACGAGCAGTTCTTC,CSASGDSSSYEQFF
-,TRBV20-1,TRBD1,TRBJ2-1,TGCAGTGCTAATTCGGTGGCGGAACAGGGGGGCAATGAGCAGTTCTTC,CSANSVAEQGGNEQFF
-,TRBV6-2/TRBV6-3,TRBD2,TRBJ2-1,TGTGCCAGCAGTTACCATCCTAGCGGGGGGTACAATGAGCAGTTCTTC,CASSYHPSGGYNEQFF
-,TRBV20-1,TRBD2,TRBJ2-7,TGCAGTGCAAAACTAGCGGGGGGAATAAACGAGCAGTACTTC,CSAKLAGGINEQYF
many,TRBV7-6,TRBD2,TRBJ2-2,TGTGCCAGCAGCTTGGGCGGGGGGGCGCTCACCGGGGAGCTGTTTTTT,CASSLGGGALTGELFF
-,TRBV12-3/TRBV12-4,TRBD2,TRBJ2-5,TGTGCCAGCAGTTTAAGTACTAGCGCGATTGAGACCCAGTACTTC,CASSLSTSAIETQYF
-,TRBV30,TRBD2,TRBJ2-3,TGTGCCTGGACGGCGGGGGGGCATGTAGATACGCAGTATTTT,CAWTAGGHVDTQYF
-,TRBV28,-,TRBJ2-5,TGTGCCAGCAGTCCGAGACTAGGGGGCAGAGAGACCCAGTACTTC,CASSPRLGGRETQYF
many,TRBV5-6,-,TRBJ2-5,TGTGCCAGCAGCCTTCGCGGCGTCCAAGAGACCCAGTACTTC,CASSLRGVQETQYF
-,TRBV9,-,TRBJ2-5,TGTGCCAGCAGCGTAGTACCGGGGAGAATGGAGACCCAGTACTTC,CASSVVPGRMETQYF
-,TRBV27,TRBD2,TRBJ2-6,TGTGCCAGCAGTGTATTCTCTAGCGGTGAGAGCTCTGGGGCCAACGTCCTGACTTTC,CASSVFSSGESSGANVLTF
few,TRBV28,-,TRBJ2-7,TGTGCCAGCATGTCCGTCTACGAGCAGTACTTC,CASMSVYEQYF
-,TRBV2,-,TRBJ2-7,TGTGCCAGCAACCTCAAAGGGAACTACGAGCAGTACTTC,CASNLKGNYEQYF
many,TRBV7-2,TRBD2,TRBJ2-3,TGTGCCACTGGAGGGAGCGGGGGAGTGGCAGATACGCAGTATTTT,CATGGSGGVADTQYF
few,TRBV7-2,-,TRBJ1-5,TGTGCCAGCAGCCCCACCGATTTGCAGCCCCAGCATTTT,CASSPTDLQPQHF
-,TRBV24-1,TRBD2,TRBJ2-1,TGTGCCACCAGTGCCCTGGGGCTAGCGGGGAGTTACAATGAGCAGTTCTTC,CATSALGLAGSYNEQFF
-,TRBV5-1,TRBD2,TRBJ2-5,TGCGCCAGCAGCTTGGATGGGACTAGTCCAGAGACCCAGTACTTC,CASSLDGTSPETQYF
few,TRBV12-3/TRBV12-4,-,TRBJ2-5,TGTGCCAGCAAGAAGACCCAGTACTTC,CASKKTQYF
-,TRBV18,-,TRBJ1-4,TGTGCCAGCTCCCCGGAGAACTCGCGGAATGAAAAACTGTTTTTT,CASSPENSRNEKLFF
-,TRBV7-9,TRBD1,TRBJ1-2,TGTGCCAGCAGCTCGGACTTTGAGCCGGGACAGAACTATGGCTACACCTTC,CASSSDFEPGQNYGYTF
-,TRBV5-6,-,TRBJ2-1,TGTGCCAGCAGCTTTGGAGGGGCGGCCTACAATGAGCAGTTCTTC,CASSFGGAAYNEQFF
many,TRBV5-1,-,TRBJ2-4,TGCGCCAGCAGCTTGGCCCAGTTGGGGCTAGCCAAAAACATTCAGTACTTC,CASSLAQLGLAKNIQYF
-,TRBV7-2,-,TRBJ1-1,TGTGCCAGCAGCTTAATGGTGAACTCCTATCCCAGCACTGAAGCTTTCTTT,CASSLMVNSYPSTEAFF
-,TRBV21-1,-,TRBJ2-7,TGTGCCAGATGGACGCGTTACGAGCAGTACTTC,CARWTRYEQYF
many,TRBV12-3/TRBV12-4,TRBD2,TRBJ2-7,TGTGCCAGCAGTTTAGTAGCGGGGGCCGCCTACGAGCAGTACTTC,CASSLVAGAAYEQYF
-,TRBV27,-,TRBJ2-7,TGTGCCAGCAGAACACTAGCTTCCTACGAGCAGTACTTC,CASRTLASYEQYF
few,TRBV3-1,-,TRBJ2-7,TGTGCCAGCAGCCACAGCGGACCTAGGAAAGACGAGCAGTACTTC,CASSHSGPRKDEQYF
-,TRBV27,-,TRBJ1-1,TGTGCCAGCAGGCGAACGGGACGGAAGAACACTGAAGCTTTCTTT,CASRRTGRKNTEAFF
few,TRBV6-5,-,TRBJ2-3,TGTGCCAGCAGTTACTCAGCCAGGGCGGCAGATACGCAGTATTTT,CASSYSARAADTQYF
-,TRBV7-2,-,TRBJ1-5,TGTGCCAGTAGCCACTCGCAGTCTGGCAATCAGCCCCAGCATTTT,CASSHSQSGNQPQHF
-,TRBV7-9,-,TRBJ1-2,TGTGCCAGCAGCTTATCGCAGGGGCTCTATGGCTACACCTTC,CASSLSQGLYGYTF
few,TRBV5-6,-,TRBJ2-3,TGTGCCAGCAGCTCCCGGAGGTTCCTCCGACAGTCCTCGACAGATACGCAGTATTTT,CASSSRRFLRQSSTDTQYF
-,TRBV12-3/TRBV12-4,-,TRBJ2-5,TGTGCCAGCAGTTTCCGGGACTCGCCCTACAATGAGCAGTACTTC,CASSFRDSPYNEQYF
-,TRBV7-6,TRBD1,TRBJ2-5,TGTGCCAGCAGCTCCTCAGGACAGGGCCAAGAGACCCAGTACTTC,CASSSSGQGQETQYF
-,TRBV4-3,-,TRBJ2-1,TGCGCCAGCAGGTCTTTTAGGGGAATGCAGTTCTTC,CASRSFRGMQFF
-,TRBV20-1,-,TRBJ2-3,TGCAGTGCTAGAGATATGGCGTTGTCGGGGAGCTCAGATACGCAGTATTTT,CSARDMALSGSSDTQYF
-,TRBV5-1,TRBD1,TRBJ2-7,TGCGCCAGCAGCTTCGGGACAGGGGGTCCGTACGAGCAGTACTTC,CASSFGTGGPYEQYF
few,TRBV29-1,-,TRBJ2-6,TGCAGCGTCGGACAGAGATCTGGGGCCAACGTCCTGACTTTC,CSVGQRSGANVLTF
-,TRBV29-1,-,TRBJ2-2,TGCAGCGTTGCTCCGGGCCCGAACACCGGGGAGCTGTTTTTT,CSVAPGPNTGELFF